The rows below give T cell receptor beta chains drawn from one sample of a study of blood T cell repertoires in COVID-19. Generated by immunoSEQ multiplex PCR, the TCRdb table keeps only in-frame clones and is missing some. This table has approximately 180,000 clones, 88% appearing once. Sequenced: peripheral blood. The receptors stem from a middle-aged man with active or convalescent COVID-19. Each CDR3 is given with its conserved first and last residue. The order of the fields is clone size, D gene, J gene, V gene, CDR3 DNA, CDR3 protein. A D gene is named only where the DNA matches it firmly. Only part of the rows carry a size: once, few, many, or a class if the clone is expanded.

NA | NA | TRBJ2-5 | TRBV7-9 | TGTGCCAGCAGCTTAACCGAGAAGACCCAGTACTTC | CASSLTEKTQYF
NA | NA | TRBJ2-6 | TRBV5-1 | TGCGCCAGCAGCTTGTACCCAGGGACTGGGGCCAACGTCCTGACTTTC | CASSLYPGTGANVLTF
few | NA | TRBJ1-2 | TRBV19 | TGTGCCAGTAGTTTGTCCAGCGTCGGGGGCTATGGCTACACCTTC | CASSLSSVGGYGYTF
NA | NA | TRBJ1-4 | TRBV19 | TGTGCCAGTAGTGAGACCTGGAGTAATGAAAAACTGTTTTTT | CASSETWSNEKLFF
once | NA | TRBJ1-2 | TRBV6-5 | TGTGCCACCGGGGGGGGGCACGGCTACACCTTC | CATGGGHGYTF
NA | NA | TRBJ2-7 | TRBV10-3 | TGTGCCATCAGTGAGAAGGCTAGCTGGGACGAGCAGTACTTC | CAISEKASWDEQYF
NA | NA | TRBJ2-3 | TRBV29-1 | TGCAGCGTGGAATTGACAGGAACAGATACGCAGTATTTT | CSVELTGTDTQYF
NA | NA | TRBJ2-1 | TRBV6-5 | TGTGCCAGCAGACCCACAGGTTTCGATGAGCAGTTCTTC | CASRPTGFDEQFF
NA | NA | TRBJ2-2 | TRBV13 | TGTGCCAGCAATACAGTGAACACCGGGGAGCTGTTTTTT | CASNTVNTGELFF
NA | NA | TRBJ1-4 | TRBV19 | TGTGCCAGTAGTATAGTGGATCGGGGAACAATGAGGAAACTGTTTTTT | CASSIVDRGTMRKLFF
NA | NA | TRBJ1-1 | TRBV7-9 | TGTGCCAGCAGCCCCAACCCCGGGAGGGATGAAGCTTTCTTT | CASSPNPGRDEAFF
NA | NA | TRBJ1-2 | TRBV24-1 | TGTGCCACCAGTGACCAAATCTATGGCTACACCTTC | CATSDQIYGYTF
NA | TRBD2 | TRBJ2-1 | TRBV20-1 | TGCAGTGCTATTGAGCGGGGGGGCCTAAATGAGCAGTTCTTC | CSAIERGGLNEQFF
NA | NA | TRBJ2-3 | TRBV6-1 | TGTGCCAGCAGTGAAGTGATGGCGGCTAGCACAGATACGCAGTATTTT | CASSEVMAASTDTQYF
NA | NA | TRBJ1-5 | TRBV6-2/TRBV6-3 | TGTGCCAGCAGTTCCCAAGTCCCGGGATCTCGCAATCAGCCCCAGCATTTT | CASSSQVPGSRNQPQHF
NA | NA | TRBJ1-6 | TRBV6-1 | TGTGCCAGCAGTGAAAGGTCCGCAGGGATCGGTTCACCCCTCCACTTT | CASSERSAGIGSPLHF
NA | NA | TRBJ1-2 | TRBV19 | TGTGCCAGTAGCCCCATAGACAGGCGGTCCTATGGCTACACCTTC | CASSPIDRRSYGYTF
NA | NA | TRBJ1-6 | TRBV19 | TGTGCCAGTAGTATGAGCGTGGGCTCCTATAATTCACCCCTCCACTTT | CASSMSVGSYNSPLHF
NA | NA | TRBJ2-7 | TRBV5-5 | TGTGCCAGCAGCCACCGTGACAGAAGGGCGAGGAGCGAGCAGTACTTC | CASSHRDRRARSEQYF
NA | TRBD1 | TRBJ2-6 | TRBV7-2 | TGTGCCAGCCAGGATGGGGACAGGGGGTCTGGGGCCAACGTCCTGACTTTC | CASQDGDRGSGANVLTF
NA | TRBD1 | TRBJ2-7 | TRBV19 | TGTGCCAGTAGTATTGCCGGGACAGCGAGTTACGAGCAGTACTTC | CASSIAGTASYEQYF
NA | NA | TRBJ1-3 | TRBV12-3/TRBV12-4 | TGTGTCTCGGGGGGAACTACCATATATTTT | CVSGGTTIYF
NA | NA | TRBJ1-4 | TRBV7-9 | TGTGCCAGCAGCCCATCGGGACTAGGGGAAAAACTGTTTTTT | CASSPSGLGEKLFF
NA | NA | TRBJ2-7 | TRBV7-2 | TGTGCCAGCAGCCCGACCTCGGGAGCCTACGAGCAGTACTTC | CASSPTSGAYEQYF
NA | NA | TRBJ1-1 | TRBV5-1 | TGCGCCAGCAGCTTGGTGGGACACCACAGCACTGAAGCTTTCTTT | CASSLVGHHSTEAFF
NA | TRBD1 | TRBJ2-2 | TRBV6-5 | TGTGCCAGCAGAACTGGACAGGTGACCGGGGAGCTGTTTTTT | CASRTGQVTGELFF
NA | NA | TRBJ2-7 | TRBV5-1 | TGCGCCAGCAGCTTGGGACCCTCGGGAGTCCGGCGCGGAGGTTACTACGAGCAGTACTTC | CASSLGPSGVRRGGYYEQYF
NA | NA | TRBJ1-5 | TRBV19 | TGTGCCAGTACCCCCGACGGCGGGCTACGTCAGCCCCAGCATTTT | CASTPDGGLRQPQHF
NA | TRBD1 | TRBJ1-5 | TRBV13 | TGTGCCAGCAGCTTAGGGACAGGGCTTCACCAGCCCCAGCATTTT | CASSLGTGLHQPQHF
NA | NA | TRBJ2-7 | TRBV28 | TGTGCCAGCAGTCCCCCCGGTCGTCAGGGCCCTTACTCCTACGAGCAGTACTTC | CASSPPGRQGPYSYEQYF
NA | NA | TRBJ2-3 | TRBV7-6 | TGTGCCAGCAGCTTAGCGGAGGTGGATACGCAGTATTTT | CASSLAEVDTQYF
NA | TRBD2 | TRBJ2-3 | TRBV4-3 | TGCGCCAGCAGCCAAGATTGGACTAGCGGGGTGAGCACAGATACGCAGTATTTT | CASSQDWTSGVSTDTQYF
NA | NA | TRBJ2-2 | TRBV5-1 | TGCGCCAGCAGCTTGTCAACGAACACCGGGGAGCTGTTTTTT | CASSLSTNTGELFF
NA | NA | TRBJ1-1 | TRBV24-1 | TGTGCCACCAGTGATTACAAACAGGGTCGGACTGAAGCTTTCTTT | CATSDYKQGRTEAFF
NA | NA | TRBJ1-1 | TRBV29-1 | TGCAGCGTTCCGGACAGCATGAACACTGAAGCTTTCTTT | CSVPDSMNTEAFF
NA | TRBD2 | TRBJ2-1 | TRBV5-1 | TGCGCCAGCAGTACCGGGACTAGCGGGACCAATGAGCAGTTCTTC | CASSTGTSGTNEQFF
NA | NA | TRBJ2-1 | TRBV5-6 | TGTGCCAGCAGCTTGTATCAACAGCCATACAATGAGCAGTTCTTC | CASSLYQQPYNEQFF
once | NA | TRBJ2-2 | TRBV6-5 | TGTGCCAGCCAACTAGTCGGGGAGCTGTTTTTT | CASQLVGELFF
NA | NA | TRBJ1-5 | TRBV19 | TGTGCCAGTAGTATTTCCAGGCATAGCAATCAGCCCCAGCATTTT | CASSISRHSNQPQHF
NA | TRBD1 | TRBJ2-7 | TRBV5-1 | TGCGCCAGCAGCAGAGATGGACAGGGGGCGCAAGAGCAGTACTTC | CASSRDGQGAQEQYF
few | TRBD1 | TRBJ1-6 | TRBV28 | TGTGCCAGCAGTGGGACAGGGCATAATTCACCCCTCCACTTT | CASSGTGHNSPLHF
NA | TRBD1 | TRBJ1-1 | TRBV28 | TGTGCCAGCAGTTTATATCAGGGGGCCTCTAACACTGAAGCTTTCTTT | CASSLYQGASNTEAFF
NA | NA | TRBJ2-2 | TRBV18 | TGTGCCAGCTCACCACAAAGCATTCCAGGGGCCGGGGAGCTGTTTTTT | CASSPQSIPGAGELFF
NA | TRBD1 | TRBJ1-5 | TRBV19 | TGTGCCAGTCGCCCGGGACAGTTGGGAGGCAATCAGCCCCAGCATTTT | CASRPGQLGGNQPQHF
NA | NA | TRBJ2-1 | TRBV2 | TGTGCCAGCAGGAGGATCAGGGAAAATGAGCAGTTCTTC | CASRRIRENEQFF
NA | NA | TRBJ1-1 | TRBV6-6 | TGTGCCAGCAGCGATTCTCCTACAGGGAGAGGCACTGAAGCTTTCTTT | CASSDSPTGRGTEAFF
NA | NA | TRBJ1-6 | TRBV6-6 | TGTGCCAGCAGCCCTATCCTGCAGGGGAATTCACCCCTCCACTTT | CASSPILQGNSPLHF
NA | NA | TRBJ1-2 | TRBV5-1 | TGCGCCAGCAGCTTGGGAGTTAACTATGGCTACACCTTC | CASSLGVNYGYTF
NA | NA | TRBJ1-3 | TRBV5-1 | TGCGCCAGCAGTCCTAGGGGGGGTGCTGGAAACACCATATATTTT | CASSPRGGAGNTIYF
NA | NA | TRBJ2-3 | TRBV3-1/TRBV3-2 | TGTGCCAGCAGCCAAGATCCGGGTGGCACAGATACGCAGTATTTT | CASSQDPGGTDTQYF
NA | NA | TRBJ2-2 | TRBV2 | TGTGCCAGCAGTGAGGGGGGGCCTAGCACCGGGGAGCTGTTTTTT | CASSEGGPSTGELFF
NA | TRBD2 | TRBJ2-5 | TRBV11-2 | TGTGCCAGCAGCCTTAGAGCGGGAGGACAAGAGACCCAGTACTTC | CASSLRAGGQETQYF
few | NA | TRBJ1-2 | TRBV27 | TGTGCCAGCAGTTTAGAAGCGGGGGGAGGCTATGGCTACACCTTC | CASSLEAGGGYGYTF
NA | NA | TRBJ1-1 | TRBV19 | TGTGCCAGTAGTCCCGAAGGGGGAAGGGGAACTGAAGCTTTCTTT | CASSPEGGRGTEAFF
NA | NA | TRBJ2-3 | TRBV15 | TGTGCCACCAGCAGAGGCGGCCCAGATACGCAGTATTTT | CATSRGGPDTQYF
NA | NA | TRBJ1-2 | TRBV11-2 | TGTGCCAGCAGCTTAGGGAGGGGCAGGGCAATTGGTGACTATGGCTACACCTTC | CASSLGRGRAIGDYGYTF
NA | TRBD1 | TRBJ2-5 | TRBV4-2 | TGTGCCAGCCGGGACAGACACCAAGAGACCCAGTACTTC | CASRDRHQETQYF
NA | NA | TRBJ2-7 | TRBV11-2 | TGTGCCAGCAGCTTGCCCTCTACCTACGAGCAGTACTTC | CASSLPSTYEQYF